A selection of T cell receptor beta chains follows, all from one sample in a study of beta chain features in type 1 diabetes. Only in-frame clones appear in the TCRdb table, and some are missing; sequencing was by immunoSEQ multiplex PCR. The sample carries roughly 370,000 clones, approximately 15% recorded once. Sample: naive CD4+ T cells from blood. The source is a man aged 25-45 years in good health. CDR3s include the opening cysteine and the closing phenylalanine or tryptophan. D genes are given only for firm matches. Some rows have no size entry. The others give once, few or many, or a class for an expanded clone.

j_gene: TRBJ1-5; v_gene: TRBV29-1; abundance: .; d_gene: .; CDR3aa: CREYWTVGGQPQHF; CDR3nt: TGCAGGGAATATTGGACAGTAGGGGGTCAGCCCCAGCATTTT
j_gene: TRBJ1-3; v_gene: TRBV25-1; abundance: few; d_gene: .; CDR3aa: CASTKLNTIYF; CDR3nt: TGTGCCAGCACCAAGCTAAACACCATATATTTT
j_gene: TRBJ2-7; v_gene: TRBV19; abundance: .; d_gene: .; CDR3aa: CASSNSYEQYF; CDR3nt: TGTGCCAGTAGTAACAGCTACGAGCAGTACTTC
j_gene: TRBJ2-5; v_gene: TRBV5-1; abundance: few; d_gene: .; CDR3aa: CASSFEKTQYF; CDR3nt: TGCGCCAGCAGCTTTGAGAAGACCCAGTACTTC
j_gene: TRBJ2-7; v_gene: TRBV7-9; abundance: few; d_gene: TRBD1; CDR3aa: CASSLRQGDYEQYF; CDR3nt: TGTGCCAGCAGCCTAAGACAGGGGGACTACGAGCAGTACTTC
j_gene: TRBJ2-4; v_gene: TRBV7-2; abundance: .; d_gene: TRBD1; CDR3aa: CASSPTWDRQYF; CDR3nt: TGTGCCAGCAGCCCGACCTGGGACAGGCAGTACTTC
j_gene: TRBJ2-2; v_gene: TRBV29-1; abundance: many; d_gene: .; CDR3aa: CSAKHGELFF; CDR3nt: TGCAGCGCCAAGCACGGGGAGCTGTTTTTT
j_gene: TRBJ1-2; v_gene: TRBV5-4; abundance: .; d_gene: .; CDR3aa: CASSLTEANNYGYTF; CDR3nt: TGTGCCAGCAGCTTGACAGAAGCTAATAACTATGGCTACACCTTC
j_gene: TRBJ2-5; v_gene: TRBV7-7; abundance: few; d_gene: .; CDR3aa: CASSLHGRAETQYF; CDR3nt: TGTGCCAGCAGCTTACATGGCAGGGCAGAGACCCAGTACTTC
j_gene: TRBJ1-1; v_gene: TRBV30; abundance: few; d_gene: .; CDR3aa: CAWSVRARDTEAFF; CDR3nt: TGTGCCTGGAGTGTTAGGGCCAGGGACACTGAAGCTTTCTTT
j_gene: TRBJ2-3; v_gene: TRBV4-1; abundance: few; d_gene: .; CDR3aa: CASSQEFSVADTQYF; CDR3nt: TGCGCCAGCAGCCAAGAATTTAGCGTGGCAGATACGCAGTATTTT
j_gene: TRBJ2-1; v_gene: TRBV5-1; abundance: .; d_gene: .; CDR3aa: CASSLEPRYNEQFF; CDR3nt: TGCGCCAGCAGCTTGGAGCCTAGATACAATGAGCAGTTCTTC
j_gene: TRBJ1-4; v_gene: TRBV5-1; abundance: .; d_gene: .; CDR3aa: CASRPGAQIEKLFF; CDR3nt: TGCGCCAGCAGACCAGGGGCACAAATTGAAAAACTGTTTTTT
j_gene: TRBJ2-2; v_gene: TRBV4-2; abundance: few; d_gene: TRBD1; CDR3aa: CASSQTGVDTGELFF; CDR3nt: TGTGCCAGCAGCCAAACAGGGGTGGACACCGGGGAGCTGTTTTTT
j_gene: TRBJ2-1; v_gene: TRBV23-1; abundance: .; d_gene: .; CDR3aa: CASSQCPGSGPSNGYSYNEQFF; CDR3nt: TGCGCCAGCAGTCAATGCCCAGGCTCCGGTCCTAGCAACGGATACTCCTACAATGAGCAGTTCTTC
j_gene: TRBJ2-3; v_gene: TRBV11-3; abundance: .; d_gene: .; CDR3aa: CASSLDFRGDTQYF; CDR3nt: TGTGCCAGCAGCTTAGATTTCAGGGGAGATACGCAGTATTTT
j_gene: TRBJ2-1; v_gene: TRBV4-3; abundance: .; d_gene: .; CDR3aa: CASSQDLQVKGNEQFF; CDR3nt: TGCGCCAGCAGCCAAGATTTGCAGGTGAAAGGCAATGAGCAGTTCTTC
j_gene: TRBJ2-1; v_gene: TRBV9; abundance: few; d_gene: TRBD1; CDR3aa: CASSARQGEDEQFF; CDR3nt: TGTGCCAGCAGCGCCCGACAGGGTGAGGATGAGCAGTTCTTC
j_gene: TRBJ2-2; v_gene: TRBV7-8; abundance: .; d_gene: .; CDR3aa: CASSLARGGELFF; CDR3nt: TGTGCCAGCAGCTTAGCTCGGGGTGGGGAGCTGTTTTTT
j_gene: TRBJ1-4; v_gene: TRBV4-3; abundance: .; d_gene: TRBD1; CDR3aa: CASSQEPRGRRNEKLFF; CDR3nt: TGCGCCAGCAGCCAAGAACCCAGGGGGCGACGTAATGAAAAACTGTTTTTT
j_gene: TRBJ2-5; v_gene: TRBV5-6; abundance: few; d_gene: .; CDR3aa: CASSLDNYQETQYF; CDR3nt: TGTGCCAGCAGCTTGGATAACTACCAAGAGACCCAGTACTTC
j_gene: TRBJ2-3; v_gene: TRBV5-6; abundance: .; d_gene: .; CDR3aa: CASSLEGSNTDTQYF; CDR3nt: TGTGCCAGCAGCTTGGAAGGATCGAACACAGATACGCAGTATTTT
j_gene: TRBJ1-3; v_gene: TRBV7-2; abundance: .; d_gene: .; CDR3aa: CASTTSRSSGNTIYF; CDR3nt: TGTGCCAGCACCACCAGCCGAAGCTCTGGAAACACCATATATTTT
j_gene: TRBJ1-2; v_gene: TRBV5-1; abundance: .; d_gene: .; CDR3aa: CASSLSPSSGYTF; CDR3nt: TGCGCCAGCAGCTTGTCCCCAAGCTCTGGCTACACCTTC
j_gene: TRBJ2-5; v_gene: TRBV13; abundance: .; d_gene: .; CDR3aa: CASSLFNGGRETQYF; CDR3nt: TGTGCCAGCAGCTTGTTTAATGGAGGGCGAGAGACCCAGTACTTC
j_gene: TRBJ1-5; v_gene: TRBV7-9; abundance: .; d_gene: TRBD1; CDR3aa: CASSTGQGGQPQHF; CDR3nt: TGTGCCAGCAGTACCGGACAGGGGGGACAGCCCCAGCATTTT
j_gene: TRBJ2-6; v_gene: TRBV19; abundance: few; d_gene: .; CDR3aa: CASSMNGANVLTF; CDR3nt: TGTGCCAGTAGTATGAACGGGGCCAACGTCCTGACTTTC
j_gene: TRBJ2-5; v_gene: TRBV7-8; abundance: .; d_gene: .; CDR3aa: CASSPTGKETQYF; CDR3nt: TGTGCCAGCAGCCCGACAGGCAAAGAGACCCAGTACTTC
j_gene: TRBJ1-1; v_gene: TRBV30; abundance: few; d_gene: .; CDR3aa: CAWMGRLNTEAFF; CDR3nt: TGTGCCTGGATGGGACGCTTGAACACTGAAGCTTTCTTT
j_gene: TRBJ2-1; v_gene: TRBV6-8; abundance: .; d_gene: TRBD1; CDR3aa: CASRIQGAQYNEQFF; CDR3nt: TGTGCCAGCAGGATACAGGGGGCTCAATACAATGAGCAGTTCTTC
j_gene: TRBJ2-5; v_gene: TRBV5-1; abundance: .; d_gene: .; CDR3aa: CASSPQATQETQYF; CDR3nt: TGCGCCAGCAGCCCACAGGCGACCCAAGAGACCCAGTACTTC
j_gene: TRBJ2-3; v_gene: TRBV29-1; abundance: .; d_gene: TRBD2; CDR3aa: CSVEDTSGLPDTQYF; CDR3nt: TGCAGCGTTGAAGATACTAGCGGATTACCAGATACGCAGTATTTT
j_gene: TRBJ1-1; v_gene: TRBV30; abundance: .; d_gene: .; CDR3aa: CAWSVESRLNAFF; CDR3nt: TGTGCCTGGAGTGTGGAGTCCAGACTGAACGCTTTCTTT
j_gene: TRBJ1-2; v_gene: TRBV7-2; abundance: .; d_gene: .; CDR3aa: CASSLAGQNYGYTF; CDR3nt: TGTGCCAGCAGCTTAGCCGGACAGAACTATGGCTACACCTTC
j_gene: TRBJ1-5; v_gene: TRBV7-2; abundance: .; d_gene: TRBD1; CDR3aa: CASSLGTGRPQHF; CDR3nt: TGTGCCAGCAGCTTGGGGACAGGGAGGCCCCAGCATTTT
j_gene: TRBJ1-1; v_gene: TRBV6-5; abundance: .; d_gene: .; CDR3aa: CASYTWNTEAFF; CDR3nt: TGTGCCAGCTACACTTGGAACACTGAAGCTTTCTTT